This T cell receptor (beta chain) was sequenced in a study of T cell responses to AZD1222 COVID-19 vaccine. Study conclusions and caveats: Spike-specific TCR depth and breadth grew after two AZD1222 doses. The study sampled repertoires only after the peak T cell response.

A note on this clone: What it binds is not known.

CDR1 is SNHLY and CDR2 is FYNNEI in the germline V gene. Trimming took off 1 base at V and 9 bases at J, with 4 bases between the two ends. The CDR3 has 11 amino acids. TCRdb's table, derived via immunoSEQ multiplex PCR, lists solely in-frame clones and lacks some. Of some 150,000 clones listed, 90% to 95% are singletons. The TCR originated in an adult in good health. This sample comprised peripheral blood, obtained on day 0 of MenACWY control vaccination. The chain uses TRBV2 and TRBJ2-1; D remains unclear. The CDR3 sequence is CASSEGVEQFF. The DNA for the CDR3 is TGTGCCAGCAGTGAAGGCGTTGAGCAGTTCTTC.